This T cell receptor (beta chain) was obtained from a study of graft-versus-host responses after intestinal transplantation. For the study at large: Transplantation in recipients was multivisceral, liver-intestinal, or isolated intestinal. All recipients were given anti-thymocyte globulin induction, and tacrolimus and steroids were then administered for about three years. Points from the study as a whole: GvH clones surfaced in recipient marrow, some emerging earlier in ileum or blood. With peak circulating GvH clone levels came an association with early post-transplant HvG declines.

Some clones are missing from TCRdb's copy, which holds only in-frame ones; the method was immunoSEQ multiplex PCR. The table has about 99,000 clones, more than 75% seen once; the top ten hold 0.7% to 0.9%. Concerning this clone itself: Its antigen is undetermined.

Germline assignment: CDR1 KGHSH and CDR2 LQKENI. V lost 3 bases to trimming and J lost 4 bases, with 2 bases between them. The CDR3 has 11 residues. This sample comprised unstimulated CD4+ T cells sorted from spleen or lymph node cells, obtained before intestinal transplant. The V and J genes are TRBV18 and TRBJ2-3, with D uncertain. This clonotype was sampled from a human donor who received an intestinal transplant. CDR3 coding DNA: TGTGCCAGCTCACCTGCAGATACGCAGTATTTT. Protein: CASSPADTQYF.